What follows describes a single TCR beta chain. One end of the junction varies from germline; a read error may be responsible. This sample stems from a study of CD8+CD57+ T cells in acquired aplastic anemia. Study overall: Sorted CD4+ and CD8+ cell DNA averaged about 3.5 ug.

The study profiled TCR beta VDJ and CDR3 using genomic DNA as template. TCRdb re-called the reads with MiXCR, one entry per CDR3 protein. This sample carries around 170,000 distinct CDR3 sequences, around 60% of them seen once, and the ten largest clones take around 45%. Germline CDR1 reads MNHNY; CDR2 reads SVGAGI (reference sequence). There are 15 residues in the CDR3. The sample was sorted CD4+, CD8+, or CD8+CD57+ T cells (not recorded which) from PBMCs. The chain combines TRBV6-6 with TRBJ2-7, with D perhaps matching TRBD1 or TRBD2 (5 bases each). The TCR originated in a human donor in good health. The CDR3 is CAGSYPPGTFAEQYF. The CDR3 coding sequence is TGTGCCGGCAGTTACCCACCAGGGACCTTTGCCGAGCAGTACTTC.